The clone carrying this TCR beta chain was observed a few times. There were healthy Caucasian individuals from Russia, aged roughly 6 to 100, serving as donors. Combining a sample-barcoded 5' primer with a J-beta primer mix, a second PCR ran for roughly 7 to 11 cycles. Each cDNA molecule was tagged by a template-switch adaptor with 12 random nucleotides. TCRdb analysed the 5' RACE reads with MiXCR anew, one entry per CDR3 protein. The table records 550,000 to 700,000 distinct CDR3 sequences, 27% of them present only once. This sample stems from a study of blood T cells in healthy people across ages. CDR1 is DFQATT, CDR2 SNEGSKA, per germline (reference sequence). V lost 3 bases and J 4 bases, leaving 9 bases between the germline ends. This CDR3 has 13 amino acids.

Sequences were obtained from blood. This chain links TRBV20-1 with TRBJ1-4; D is possibly TRBD1 (5 bases). The source is a woman in her seventies in good health. CDR3 region: CSASRGFNEKLFF. CDR3 DNA sequence: TGCAGTGCTAGTAGGGGCTTTAATGAAAAACTGTTTTTT.